Shown below are 13 T cell receptor beta chains from a single sample sequenced in a study of CD8 T cells in ankylosing spondylitis. MiXCR, run by TCRdb on the 5' RACE reads, gives a single entry per CDR3 protein. The sample shows roughly 200,000 distinct CDR3 sequences, around 13% of them seen only once. The source material was blood, either unsorted or a sorted T cell fraction (not recorded which). These receptors were collected from a male donor with ankylosing spondylitis or in good health (not recorded which).

This clonotype was counted between two and nine times. CDR3 nucleotide sequence: TGTGCCAGCAGCCAACAGGGAAGCACAGATACGCAGTATTTT. Its protein product is CASSQQGSTDTQYF. The chain couples TRBV27 to TRBJ2-3; a weak D match, TRBD1 (6 bases). This CDR3 is built from 14 residues. The V gene's germline CDR1 is MNHEY and CDR2 SMNVEV (reference sequence). Trimming removed 6 bases at V and 0 bases at J, with 10 bases between.

A few counts support this clonotype. The chain recombines TRBV27 with TRBJ2-1; D possibly corresponds to TRBD2 (6 bases). Germline V CDR1 and CDR2: MNHEY, SMNVEV (reference sequence). The CDR3 runs to 16 residues. Trimming took 4 bases from V and 0 from J, leaving 13 bases between them. DNA for the CDR3: TGTGCCAGCAGTTCAACTAGCCCCAGCTCCTACAATGAGCAGTTCTTC. It is translated as CASSSTSPSSYNEQFF.

The sample holds many counts of this clonotype. CDR3 loop: CASSQEGGLTSYEQYF. CDR3 sequence (DNA): TGTGCCAGCAGCCAAGAGGGGGGACTCACCTCCTACGAGCAGTACTTC. The rearrangement joins TRBV4-2 to TRBJ2-7; maybe TRBD2 (6 bases). With 0 bases removed from V and 0 bases from J, the gap between germline ends came to 12 bases. The CDR3 runs to 16 residues. CDR1 and CDR2 (germline): LGHNA, YNFKEQ.

This clonotype was seen only a few times. This rearrangement joins TRBV5-1 to TRBJ2-2, with D unresolved. Germline CDR1 is SGHRS and CDR2 is YFSETQ. Trimming stripped 5 bases from V and 2 bases from J, with 13 bases between. The CDR3 is 15 amino acids. The DNA of the CDR3 is TGCGCCAGCAGGGGGTGGGCCCCCAACACCGGGGAGCTGTTTTTT. Protein: CASRGWAPNTGELFF.

In its sample, this clonotype was seen a few times. The chain combines TRBV7-2 with TRBJ2-1; the D is unclear. With 0 bases removed from V and 7 bases from J, the gap between germline ends came to 22 bases. Per germline, CDR1 SGHTA and CDR2 FQGNSA. The CDR3 loop spans 18 amino acids. The CDR3 here is CASSLARNERRSINEQFF. The CDR3 bases are TGTGCCAGCAGCTTAGCGAGGAACGAGCGCAGGAGTATTAATGAGCAGTTCTTC.

The chain has TRBV20-1 and TRBJ2-1; D may be TRBD2 (6 bases). Per germline, CDR1 DFQATT and CDR2 SNEGSKA (reference sequence). Trimming shortened V by 0 bases and J by 12 bases, and 21 bases separated the two germline ends. CDR3 length: 15 residues. The CDR3 protein is CSARDGTSTSQRQFF. Here the CDR3 DNA reads TGCAGTGCTAGAGACGGGACTTCAACCTCCCAGAGGCAGTTCTTC.

Regarding this clonotype: One junction end disagrees with the germline gene, perhaps due to a read error. CDR3 sequence: CASSGLGPQHF. In DNA, the CDR3 is TGCGCCAGCAGTGGGTTAGGGCCCCAGCATTTT. V gene TRBV6-1 combines with J gene TRBJ1-5; D uncertain. The CDR3 is 11 residues long. Germline CDR1 MNHNS, CDR2 SASEGT.

The chain combines TRBV25-1 with TRBJ1-1, with a weak D call TRBD1 (6 bases). This CDR3 contains 14 residues. V was clipped by 4 bases and J by 7 bases, with 16 bases between them. Per the germline V gene, CDR1 is MGHDK and CDR2 is SYGVNS. The CDR3 region has the DNA TGTGCCAGCAGTGTGGGGGCGACGGGGGGTGAAGCTTTCTTT. Translation: CASSVGATGGEAFF.

This clonotype was observed at least ten times. The chain uses TRBV7-8 and TRBJ2-1, with 7 bases lining up with TRBD2. Germline assignment: CDR1 SGHVS and CDR2 FQNEAQ. CDR3 length: 13 amino acids. The V gene end was trimmed by 2 bases and the J gene end by 8 bases; junction bases not matched to a gene: 3. CDR3 bases: TGTGCCAGCAGCTTATGGGGGGGACATGAGCAGTTCTTC. Protein product: CASSLWGGHEQFF.

The rearrangement joins TRBV30 to TRBJ2-1; tentatively, D is TRBD1 or TRBD2 (6 bases each). The germline V and J ends were trimmed by 2 bases and 7 bases, with 15 bases remaining between them. The CDR3 consists of 14 residues. From germline, CDR1 is GTSNPN and CDR2 SVGIG (reference sequence). The CDR3 DNA sequence: TGTGCCTGGAGTAGGGGGGATGGGGTAAATGAGCAGTTCTTC. Protein sequence: CAWSRGDGVNEQFF.

The table lists this clonotype with a few counts. The chain employs TRBV20-1 and TRBJ2-1; either TRBD1 or TRBD2 may supply D (6 bases each). Trimming took 5 bases from V and 12 from J, leaving 26 bases between them. This CDR3 is 15 amino acids long. Germline values: CDR1 DFQATT, CDR2 SNEGSKA (reference sequence). The CDR3 here is CSAPPEGGPLHGQFF. The DNA of the CDR3 is TGCAGTGCTCCTCCCGAAGGGGGGCCCCTACACGGGCAGTTCTTC.

The J gene is TRBJ2-1, the V gene TRBV7-9; 11 nucleotides agree with TRBD2. Germline V gene data show CDR1 as SEHNR and CDR2 as FQNEAQ (reference sequence). The ends lost 5 bases at V and 6 bases at J; junction bases unmatched: 6. The CDR3 has 15 amino acids. The CDR3 here is CASSPGLAVGNEQFF. CDR3 in DNA: TGTGCCAGCAGCCCGGGACTAGCGGTAGGCAATGAGCAGTTCTTC.

This chain joins TRBV15 and TRBJ2-7; D is unclear. V lost 0 bases to trimming and J lost 6 bases, with 9 bases between them. Looked up from germline, CDR1 is LNHNV and CDR2 is YYDKDF (reference sequence). The CDR3 covers 13 residues. The CDR3 sequence: CATSRDRTREQYF. The DNA for the CDR3 is TGTGCCACCAGCAGAGATCGGACGCGCGAGCAGTACTTC. The full variable domain, in which reference TRBV15 and TRBJ2-7 provide the parts outside the CDR3, is DAMVIQNPRYQVTQFGKPVTLSCSQTLNHNVMYWYQQKSSQAPKLLFHYYDKDFNNEADTPDNFQSRRPNTSFCFLDIRSPGLGDTAMYLCATSRDRTREQYFGPGTRLTVT.